A single sample gave rise to the 22 T cell receptor beta chains below, sequenced in a study of CD8+CD57+ T cells in acquired aplastic anemia (dated by TCRdb to between 2017 and 2018). The run used an Illumina HiSeq 2000. Genomic DNA served as template for TCR beta VDJ combination and CDR3 sequence profiling. TCRdb trimmed the raw reads at Q25, called clones with MiXCR and kept productive beta chains. Records with the same CDR3 protein are collapsed into one entry carrying the most frequent genes and DNA. Across this sample there are 150,000 or so distinct CDR3 sequences, with more than 45% seen only once. The ten largest clonotypes hold roughly 2.8% of the sample. Patients chosen for sequencing had shown expansion of CD8+CD57+ cells by flow cytometry. The sample consisted of sorted CD4+, CD8+, or CD8+CD57+ T cells (not recorded which) from PBMCs. The receptors come from a human donor with aplastic anemia.

Of note for this clonotype: Without the conserved terminal phenylalanine or tryptophan, this CDR3 likely stems from a read error. The chain combines TRBV7-2 with TRBJ1-1; D is uncertain. Germline CDR1 is SGHTA and CDR2 is FQGNSA. The CDR3 is 15 amino acids. Here the CDR3 reads CASSLLGPSNTEAFS. CDR3 DNA: TGCGCCAGCAGCTTACTCGGGCCTTCGAACACTGAAGCTTTCTCT.

By share, this clonotype ranks as medium-sized. V gene TRBV15 combines with J gene TRBJ2-5; perhaps TRBD2 as D (5 bases). Germline V gene data show CDR1 as LNHNV and CDR2 as YYDKDF (reference sequence). The CDR3 loop spans 14 amino acids. Between the trimmed V and J ends, which lost 0 bases and 5 bases, there was a span of 10 bases. DNA of the CDR3: TGTGCCACCAGCAGAGAACTAGGCGTGGAGACCCAGTACTTC. Its translation: CATSRELGVETQYF.

This clonotype came up a few times. The chain is built from TRBV24-1 and TRBJ2-5; 7 bases are shared with TRBD1. Germline values: CDR1 KGHDR, CDR2 SFDVKD. The V gene end was trimmed by 4 bases and the J gene end by 5 bases; junction bases not matched to a gene: 9. CDR3 length equals 15 residues. The CDR3 sequence is CATSELTGVRETQYF. CDR3 nucleotide sequence: TGTGCCACCAGTGAGCTAACAGGGGTTAGGGAGACCCAGTACTTC.

This clonotype was counted ten times or more. The genes are TRBV20-1 and TRBJ2-2, with 8 bases matching TRBD1. The junction had 11 bases not matched to a gene; V was cut back by 3 bases and J by 5 bases. The length of the CDR3 is 16 residues. CDR1 and CDR2 (germline): DFQATT, SNEGSKA (reference sequence). The CDR3 here is CSASPGGAERTGELFF. For the CDR3, the DNA is TGCAGTGCTAGCCCAGGGGGCGCAGAGAGGACCGGGGAGCTGTTTTTT.

CDR3 sequence: CASSLELTGETNSNQPQHF. The CDR3, as DNA: TGTGCCAGCAGCTTAGAGCTCACAGGCGAGACCAATAGCAATCAGCCCCAGCATTTT. The rearrangement joins TRBV11-2 to TRBJ1-5, with a tentative D call TRBD1 (5 bases). The V end lost 0 bases, the J end lost 0 bases, and 18 bases lay between the germline ends. The CDR3 loop spans 19 amino acids. The germline CDR1 and CDR2 sequences are SGHAT and FQNNGV.

The chain joins TRBV2 to TRBJ2-5, with 11 nucleotides matching TRBD1. The end of the DNA fits TRBJ2-7 better, so the J call may be wrong. The CDR3 length is 14 residues. Looked up from germline, CDR1 is SNHLY and CDR2 is FYNNEI. In nucleotides, the CDR3 is TGTGCCAGCAGAGTGGACAGGGGGCCCTACGAGCAGTACTTC. Translation: CASRVDRGPYEQYF.

There are many counts of this clonotype. The genes are TRBV5-1 and TRBJ2-3; tentatively, D is TRBD1 or TRBD2 (5 bases each). This CDR3 has 13 residues. Trimming took off 10 bases at V and 2 bases at J, with 14 bases between the two ends. Germline V CDR1 and CDR2: SGHRS, YFSETQ. The CDR3 nucleotides read TGCGCCTCCCGGGACGGGTCCACAGATACGCAGTATTTT. Protein: CASRDGSTDTQYF.

This clonotype was seen ten or more times. The chain has TRBV7-2 and TRBJ2-5, with 9 bases fitting TRBD1. Germline loops: CDR1 SGHTA, CDR2 FQGNSA. V was pared by 5 bases and J by 5 bases, with 9 bases of the junction left unmatched. The CDR3 has 15 amino acids. The CDR3 loop reads CASSPLGQGRETQYF. CDR3 DNA: TGTGCCAGCAGCCCCCTTGGACAGGGGCGTGAGACCCAGTACTTC.

This clonotype was observed a handful of times. The gene calls are TRBV6-2 or TRBV6-3 and TRBJ2-3, with 8 bases identical to TRBD2. The V gene end was trimmed by 1 base and the J gene end by 3 bases; junction bases not matched to a gene: 6. The CDR3 runs to 16 residues. Germline V CDR1 and CDR2: MNHEY, SVGEGT. For the CDR3, the DNA is TGTGCCAGCAGTTACTATCTCCGGGGGGGAACAGATACGCAGTATTTT. This gives the protein CASSYYLRGGTDTQYF.

This clonotype was found many times. This sequence joins TRBV5-5 and TRBJ1-3; 7 bases map to TRBD1. J lost 6 bases, V lost 6 bases, and 12 bases had no gene match. The CDR3 is 15 residues long. The germline V gene encodes CDR1 SGHKS and CDR2 YYEKEE (reference sequence). DNA of the CDR3: TGTGCCAGCACCCCACCCCTTGGGACAGTAAACACCATATATTTT. Translation: CASTPPLGTVNTIYF.

In this sample, this clonotype turned up a few times. A much larger clone differs from this one at a single base, so this may be a read error. The chain is built from TRBV6-1 and TRBJ2-7; D might be TRBD1 (7 bases). In germline, CDR1 is MNHNS, CDR2 SASEGT. This CDR3 spans 14 amino acids. In DNA form, the CDR3 reads TGTGCCAGCAGTGAGCCAGGGGGGAACTACGAGCAGTGCTTC. Amino acid sequence: CASSEPGGNYEQCF.

Ten or more counts support this clonotype. The DNA for the CDR3 is TGTGCCAGCACCTCGAAGGAAAAACTGTTTTTT. It is translated as CASTSKEKLFF. The genes are TRBV28 and TRBJ1-4; no firm D call. The CDR3 consists of 11 residues. V lost 7 bases, J lost 8 bases, and 8 bases lay in between. Germline V gives CDR1 MDHEN, CDR2 SYDVKM.

The rearrangement uses TRBV15 and TRBJ2-2; weak D call: TRBD2 (6 bases). The germline V gene has CDR1 LNHNV and CDR2 YYDKDF (reference sequence). Trimming took 1 base from V and 1 from J, leaving 7 bases between them. CDR3 size: 15 residues. The CDR3 here is CATSRGGVNTGELFF. DNA of the CDR3: TGTGCCACCAGCAGAGGGGGGGTGAACACCGGGGAGCTGTTTTTT. The complete variable domain, with remaining parts taken from reference TRBV15 and TRBJ2-2, reads DAMVIQNPRYQVTQFGKPVTLSCSQTLNHNVMYWYQQKSSQAPKLLFHYYDKDFNNEADTPDNFQSRRPNTSFCFLDIRSPGLGDTAMYLCATSRGGVNTGELFFGEGSRLTVL.

This clonotype has ten or more counts. The gene calls are TRBV12-3 or TRBV12-4 and TRBJ2-7, with TRBD1 matching 7 bases. The V gene end was trimmed by 2 bases and the J gene end by 5 bases; junction bases not matched to a gene: 6. The CDR3 has 14 residues. CDR3 residues: CASSLRQGVDEQYF. In DNA, the CDR3 is TGTGCCAGCAGTTTAAGGCAGGGGGTGGACGAGCAGTACTTC.

This clonotype occurred many times. This rearrangement joins TRBV6-1 to TRBJ2-1, with D unresolved. CDR1 MNHNS and CDR2 SASEGT come from the germline V gene. Trimming pared 2 bases from V and 1 base from J, leaving 9 bases between. CDR3 length: 15 amino acids. The CDR3: CASSESALSYNEQFF. CDR3 nucleotide sequence: TGTGCCAGCAGTGAATCGGCCCTATCCTACAATGAGCAGTTCTTC.

This chain connects TRBV3-1 to TRBJ1-5; D gene unclear. The germline V gene encodes CDR1 LGHDT and CDR2 YNNKEL (reference sequence). The CDR3 runs to 14 residues. Trimming removed 0 bases from V and 7 bases from J, with 10 bases in between. The CDR3 DNA reads TGTGCCAGCAGCCAAGACCCCCGCCACCAGCCCCAGCATTTT. Translating gives CASSQDPRHQPQHF.

About this clonotype: This may come from a read error, since a much larger clone is one base off. It is likely a read error, because the conserved phenylalanine at the end of the CDR3 is missing. The CDR3 protein is CASSQDLATEAFS. The CDR3 DNA sequence: TGTGCCAGCAGCCAAGATTTAGCCACTGAAGCTTTCTCT. This chain uses TRBV4-2 with TRBJ1-1; D is uncertain. The germline V gene has CDR1 LGHNA and CDR2 YNFKEQ. The CDR3 has 13 residues. Deletions cut 0 bases from V and 4 bases from J, with 6 bases between.

This clonotype appeared a few times. The chain has TRBV4-2 and TRBJ1-3; D call uncertain. Per the germline V gene, CDR1 is LGHNA and CDR2 is YNFKEQ. The germline V and J ends were trimmed by 1 base and 0 bases, with 10 bases remaining between them. The CDR3 extends over 16 amino acids. The DNA for the CDR3 is TGTGCCAGCAGCCAAGGTCGGTTTGTCTCTGGAAACACCATATATTTT. This encodes CASSQGRFVSGNTIYF.

This clonotype appeared a few times. The rearrangement uses TRBV9 and TRBJ2-7; perhaps TRBD1 as D (5 bases). The CDR3 is made up of 12 amino acids. The V gene's germline CDR1 is SGDLS and CDR2 YYNGEE. The V end lost 5 bases, the J end lost 3 bases, and 9 bases lay between the germline ends. The CDR3: CASSFDSYEQYF. The DNA of the CDR3 is TGTGCCAGCAGTTTTGACAGCTACGAGCAGTACTTC.

This clonotype was observed a handful of times. The CDR3 loop is CAISVVTGRQETQYF. As DNA, the CDR3 is TGTGCCATCAGTGTAGTAACAGGGAGGCAGGAGACCCAGTACTTC. The chain employs TRBV10-3 and TRBJ2-5; either TRBD1 or TRBD2 may fit D (6 bases each). V dropped 4 bases and J dropped 5 bases, with 17 bases sitting between them. The CDR3 runs to 15 residues. Germline-derived CDR1 and CDR2 are ENHRY and SYGVKD.

The chain is built from TRBV2 and TRBJ2-7; no reliable D call. Germline CDR1 reads SNHLY; CDR2 reads FYNNEI. The CDR3 totals 14 residues. The V end was cut by 6 bases, the J end by 2 bases, with 14 bases between. This chain's CDR3 is CASRSGHSPYEQYF. The CDR3 DNA reads as TGTGCCAGCAGAAGTGGTCATTCCCCCTACGAGCAGTACTTC.

This clonotype was seen ten or more times. The chain couples TRBV5-1 to TRBJ2-3; D gene uncertain. CDR1 is SGHRS, CDR2 YFSETQ, per germline. Trimming stripped 7 bases from V and 2 bases from J, with 14 bases between. The CDR3 is 14 residues long. CDR3 coding DNA: TGCGCCAGCTACCAGGTCCCCCCCACAGATACGCAGTATTTT. As protein: CASYQVPPTDTQYF. Looking up the rest from reference TRBV5-1 and TRBJ2-3 gives the full variable domain: KAGVTQTPRYLIKTRGQQVTLSCSPISGHRSVSWYQQTPGQGLQFLFEYFSETQRNKGNFPGRFSGRQFSNSRSEMNVSTLELGDSALYLCASYQVPPTDTQYFGPGTRLTVL.